This T cell receptor (beta chain) stems from a study of cytomegalovirus exposure and HLA in healthy donors. With 4 bases clipped from V and 4 bases from J, the junction kept 8 bases outside the gene matches. This CDR3 comprises 14 residues. The V gene's germline CDR1 is SGHRS and CDR2 YFSETQ. Produced via immunoSEQ multiplex PCR; TCRdb's table is partial and in-frame only. The table lists approximately 150,000 clones, 85% to 90% of them singletons. Notes on the study in general: In the 95 to 150 validation repertoires, a later analysis found that first-cohort TCR clusters tended to co-occur. Some public TCRs appeared in many individuals, while most sequences were rare.

In regard to this clone: Antigen: not known.

This clonotype was sampled from a man aged 18 to 29 in good health and CMV-seropositive. The genes are TRBV5-1 and TRBJ2-7; 7 nucleotides line up with TRBD2. The sequencing sample was made of PBMCs. The CDR3 protein is CASSPSGGGYEQYF. CDR3 nucleotide sequence: TGCGCCAGCAGCCCCTCGGGGGGTGGATACGAGCAGTACTTC.